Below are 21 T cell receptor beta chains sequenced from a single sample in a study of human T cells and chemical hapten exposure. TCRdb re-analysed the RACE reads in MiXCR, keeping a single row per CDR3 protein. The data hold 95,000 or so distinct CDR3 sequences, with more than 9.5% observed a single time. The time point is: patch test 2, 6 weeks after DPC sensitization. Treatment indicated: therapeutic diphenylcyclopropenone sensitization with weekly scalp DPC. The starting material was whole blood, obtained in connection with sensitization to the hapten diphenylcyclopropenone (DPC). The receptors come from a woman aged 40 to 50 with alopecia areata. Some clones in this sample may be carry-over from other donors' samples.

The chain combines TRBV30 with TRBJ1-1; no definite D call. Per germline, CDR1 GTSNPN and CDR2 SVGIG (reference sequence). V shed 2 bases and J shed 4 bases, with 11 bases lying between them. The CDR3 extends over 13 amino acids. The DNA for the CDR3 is TGTGCCTGGAGTCCTACGGGGATCACTGAAGCTTTCTTT. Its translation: CAWSPTGITEAFF.

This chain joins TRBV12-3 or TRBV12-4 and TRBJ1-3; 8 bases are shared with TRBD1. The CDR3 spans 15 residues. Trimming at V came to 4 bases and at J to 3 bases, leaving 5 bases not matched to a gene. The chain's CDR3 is CASSSRTGFGNTIYF. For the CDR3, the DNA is TGTGCCAGCAGTTCCAGGACAGGGTTTGGAAACACCATATATTTT.

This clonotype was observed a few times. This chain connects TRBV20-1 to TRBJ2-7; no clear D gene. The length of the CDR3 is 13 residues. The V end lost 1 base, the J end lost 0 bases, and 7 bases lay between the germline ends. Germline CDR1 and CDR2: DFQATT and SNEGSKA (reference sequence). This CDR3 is CSARAQYSYEQYF. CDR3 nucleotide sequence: TGCAGTGCTAGAGCCCAGTACTCCTACGAGCAGTACTTC.

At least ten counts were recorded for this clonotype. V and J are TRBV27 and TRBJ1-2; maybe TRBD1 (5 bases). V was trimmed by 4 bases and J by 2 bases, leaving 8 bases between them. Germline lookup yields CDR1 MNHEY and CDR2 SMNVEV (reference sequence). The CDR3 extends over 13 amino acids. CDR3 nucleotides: TGTGCCAGCAGTTACGAGGGGAACTATGGCTACACCTTC. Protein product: CASSYEGNYGYTF.

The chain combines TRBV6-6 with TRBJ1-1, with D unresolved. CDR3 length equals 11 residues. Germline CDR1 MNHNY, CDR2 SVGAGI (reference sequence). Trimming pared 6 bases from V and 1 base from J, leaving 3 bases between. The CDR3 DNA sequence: TGTGCCAGCAGGAAGAACACTGAAGCTTTCTTT. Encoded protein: CASRKNTEAFF.

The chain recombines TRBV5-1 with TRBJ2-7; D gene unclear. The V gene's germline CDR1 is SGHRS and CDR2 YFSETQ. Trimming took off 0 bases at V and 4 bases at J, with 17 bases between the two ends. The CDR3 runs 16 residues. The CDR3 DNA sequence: TGCGCCAGCAGCTTGGAAGTTGGGGTGATTGGATACGAGCAGTACTTC. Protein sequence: CASSLEVGVIGYEQYF.

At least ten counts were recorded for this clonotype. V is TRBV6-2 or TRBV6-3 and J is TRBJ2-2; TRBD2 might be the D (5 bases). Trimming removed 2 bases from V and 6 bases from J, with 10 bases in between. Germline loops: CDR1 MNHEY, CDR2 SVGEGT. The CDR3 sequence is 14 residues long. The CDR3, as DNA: TGTGCCAGCAGTTACGGGAGATGGTCCGGGGAGCTGTTTTTT. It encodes CASSYGRWSGELFF.

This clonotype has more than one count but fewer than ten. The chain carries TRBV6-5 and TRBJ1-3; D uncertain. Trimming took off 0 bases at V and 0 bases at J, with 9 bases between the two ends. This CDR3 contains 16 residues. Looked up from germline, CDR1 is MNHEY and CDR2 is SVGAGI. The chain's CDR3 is CASSYSQDNSGNTIYF. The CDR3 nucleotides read TGTGCCAGCAGTTACTCCCAAGACAACTCTGGAAACACCATATATTTT.

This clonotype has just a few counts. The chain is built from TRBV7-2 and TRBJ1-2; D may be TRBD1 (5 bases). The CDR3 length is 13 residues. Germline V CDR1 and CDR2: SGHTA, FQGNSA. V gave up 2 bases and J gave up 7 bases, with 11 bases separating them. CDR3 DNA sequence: TGTGCCAGCAGCTTATCTGGGGGTGGTGGCTACACCTTC. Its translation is CASSLSGGGGYTF.

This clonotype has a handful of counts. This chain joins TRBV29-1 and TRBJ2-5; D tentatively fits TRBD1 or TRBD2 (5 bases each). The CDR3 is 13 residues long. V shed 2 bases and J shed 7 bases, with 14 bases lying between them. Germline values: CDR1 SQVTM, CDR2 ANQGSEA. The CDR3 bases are TGCAGCGTTGAATTCCGGGACCGGGCGACCCAGTACTTC. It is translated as CSVEFRDRATQYF.

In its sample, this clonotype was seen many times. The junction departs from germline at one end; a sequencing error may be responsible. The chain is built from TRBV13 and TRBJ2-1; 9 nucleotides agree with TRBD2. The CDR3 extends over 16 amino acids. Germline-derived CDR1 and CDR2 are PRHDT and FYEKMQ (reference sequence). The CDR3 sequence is CASRRLAESSYNEQFF. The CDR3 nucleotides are TGTGCCAGCAGACGACTAGCGGAGAGCTCCTACAATGAGCAATTCTTC. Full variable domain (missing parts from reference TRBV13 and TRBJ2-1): AAGVIQSPRHLIKEKRETATLKCYPIPRHDTVYWYQQGPGQDPQFLISFYEKMQSDKGSIPDRFSAQQFSDYHSELNMSSLELGDSALYFCASRRLAESSYNEQFFGPGTRLTVL.

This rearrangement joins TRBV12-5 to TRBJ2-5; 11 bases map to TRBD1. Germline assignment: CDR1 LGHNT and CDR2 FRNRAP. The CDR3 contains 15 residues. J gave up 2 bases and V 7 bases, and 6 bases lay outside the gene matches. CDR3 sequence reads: CASDSDRGLQETQYF. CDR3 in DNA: TGTGCTAGTGATTCGGACAGGGGGCTTCAAGAGACCCAGTACTTC.

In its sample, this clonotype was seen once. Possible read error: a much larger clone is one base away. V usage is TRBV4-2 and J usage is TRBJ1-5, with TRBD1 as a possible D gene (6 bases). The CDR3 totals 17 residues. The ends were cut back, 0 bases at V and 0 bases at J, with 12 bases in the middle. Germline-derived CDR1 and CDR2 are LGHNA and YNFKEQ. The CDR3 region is CASSQDRRTVSNQPQHF. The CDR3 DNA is TGTGCCAGCAGCCAAGATCGAAGGACAGTTAGCAATCAGCCCCAGCATTTT.

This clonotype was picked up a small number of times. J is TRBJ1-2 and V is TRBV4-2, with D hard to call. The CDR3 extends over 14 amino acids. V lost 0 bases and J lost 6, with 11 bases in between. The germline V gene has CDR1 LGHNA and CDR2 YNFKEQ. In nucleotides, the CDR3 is TGTGCCAGCAGCCAAGATATGGCAGTTAATGGCTACACCTTC. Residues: CASSQDMAVNGYTF.

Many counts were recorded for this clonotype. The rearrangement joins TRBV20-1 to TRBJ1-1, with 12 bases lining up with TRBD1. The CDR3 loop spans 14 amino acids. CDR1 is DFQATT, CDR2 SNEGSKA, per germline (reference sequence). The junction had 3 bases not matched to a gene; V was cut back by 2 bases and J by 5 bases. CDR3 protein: CSARRDRGRTEAFF. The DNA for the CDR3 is TGCAGTGCTAGAAGGGACAGGGGGCGAACTGAAGCTTTCTTT.

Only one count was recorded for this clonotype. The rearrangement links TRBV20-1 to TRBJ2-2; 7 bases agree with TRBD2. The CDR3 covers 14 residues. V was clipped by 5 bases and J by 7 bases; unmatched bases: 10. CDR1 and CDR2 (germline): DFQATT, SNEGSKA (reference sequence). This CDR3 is CSAPARLAVGELFF. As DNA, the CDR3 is TGCAGTGCTCCTGCGCGACTAGCTGTCGGGGAGCTGTTTTTT.

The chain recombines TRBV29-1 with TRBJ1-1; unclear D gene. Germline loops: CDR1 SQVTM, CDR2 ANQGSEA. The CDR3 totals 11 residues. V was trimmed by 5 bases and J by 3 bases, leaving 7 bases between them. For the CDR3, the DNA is TGCAGCGTTAAGGTATACACTGAAGCTTTCTTT. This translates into CSVKVYTEAFF.

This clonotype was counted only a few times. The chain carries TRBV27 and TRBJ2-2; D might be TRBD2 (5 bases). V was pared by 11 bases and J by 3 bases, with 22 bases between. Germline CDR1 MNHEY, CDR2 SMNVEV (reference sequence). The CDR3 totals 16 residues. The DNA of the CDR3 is TGTGCCTCCAGGCCCCTGAGGGCGCGCGACACCGGGGAGCTGTTTTTT. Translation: CASRPLRARDTGELFF.

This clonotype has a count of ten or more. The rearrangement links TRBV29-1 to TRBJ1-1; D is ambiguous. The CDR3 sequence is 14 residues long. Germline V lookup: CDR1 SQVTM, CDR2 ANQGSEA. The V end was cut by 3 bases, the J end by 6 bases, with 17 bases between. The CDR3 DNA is TGCAGCGTTGATACTCTGTTTACCCGGGCTGAAGCTTTCTTT. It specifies CSVDTLFTRAEAFF.

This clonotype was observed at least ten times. The CDR3 DNA is TGTGCCAGCAGTTTATCGACAGGGGGCCCAGCTGCCTATGGCTACACCTTC. Translating gives CASSLSTGGPAAYGYTF. This chain joins TRBV27 and TRBJ1-2; 10 bases fit TRBD1. The CDR3 covers 17 residues. V gave up 0 bases and J gave up 4 bases; unmatched junction bases: 8. CDR1 is MNHEY and CDR2 is SMNVEV in the germline V gene (reference sequence).

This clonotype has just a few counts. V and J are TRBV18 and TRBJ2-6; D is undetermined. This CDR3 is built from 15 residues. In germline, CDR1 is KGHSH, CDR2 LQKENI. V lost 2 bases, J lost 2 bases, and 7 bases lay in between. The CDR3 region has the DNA TGTGCCAGCTCACCAGGGGTGGCTGGGGCCAACGTCCTGACTTTC. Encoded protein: CASSPGVAGANVLTF.